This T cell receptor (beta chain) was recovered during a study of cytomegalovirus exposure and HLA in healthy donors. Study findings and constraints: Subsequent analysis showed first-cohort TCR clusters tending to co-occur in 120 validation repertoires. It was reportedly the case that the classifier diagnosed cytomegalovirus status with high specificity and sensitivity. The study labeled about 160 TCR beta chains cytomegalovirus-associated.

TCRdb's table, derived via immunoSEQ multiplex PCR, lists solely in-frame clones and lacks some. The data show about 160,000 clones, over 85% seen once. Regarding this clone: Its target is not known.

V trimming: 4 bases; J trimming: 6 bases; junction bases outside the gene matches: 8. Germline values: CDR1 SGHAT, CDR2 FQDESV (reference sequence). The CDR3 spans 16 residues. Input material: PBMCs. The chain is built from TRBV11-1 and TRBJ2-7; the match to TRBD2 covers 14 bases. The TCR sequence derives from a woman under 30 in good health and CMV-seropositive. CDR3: CASSSRLAGGPTEQYF. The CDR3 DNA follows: TGTGCCAGCAGCTCCCGACTAGCGGGAGGGCCGACCGAGCAGTACTTC. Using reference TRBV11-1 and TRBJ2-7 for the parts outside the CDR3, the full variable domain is EAEVAQSPRYKITEKSQAVAFWCDPISGHATLYWYRQILGQGPELLVQFQDESVVDDSQLPKDRFSAERLKGVDSTLKIQPAELGDSAMYLCASSSRLAGGPTEQYFGPGTRLTVT.